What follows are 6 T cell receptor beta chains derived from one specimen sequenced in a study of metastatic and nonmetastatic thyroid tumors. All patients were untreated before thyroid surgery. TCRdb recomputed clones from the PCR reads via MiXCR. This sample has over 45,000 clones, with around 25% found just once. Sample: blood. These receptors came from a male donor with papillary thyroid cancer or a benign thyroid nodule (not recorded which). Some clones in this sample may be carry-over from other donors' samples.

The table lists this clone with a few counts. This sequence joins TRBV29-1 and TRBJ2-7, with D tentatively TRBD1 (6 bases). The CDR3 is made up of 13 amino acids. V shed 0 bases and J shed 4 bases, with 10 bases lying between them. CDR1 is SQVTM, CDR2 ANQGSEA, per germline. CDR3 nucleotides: TGCAGCGTTGAAGACGTCAGGGGTTACGAGCAGTACTTC. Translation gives CSVEDVRGYEQYF.

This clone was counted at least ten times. The CDR3 region is CATSDNRVGNTEAFF. Here the CDR3 DNA reads TGTGCCACCAGTGACAACAGGGTCGGGAACACTGAAGCTTTCTTT. V usage is TRBV24-1 and J usage is TRBJ1-1, with a weak D call TRBD1 (6 bases). The CDR3 sequence is 15 residues long. The V end lost 4 bases, the J end lost 1 base, and 12 bases lay between the germline ends. CDR1 is KGHDR, CDR2 SFDVKD, per germline.

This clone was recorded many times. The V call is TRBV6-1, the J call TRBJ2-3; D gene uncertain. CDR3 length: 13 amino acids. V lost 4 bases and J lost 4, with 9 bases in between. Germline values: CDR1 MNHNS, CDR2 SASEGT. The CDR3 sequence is CASSASRPDTQYF. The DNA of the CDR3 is TGTGCCAGCAGTGCGTCTAGACCAGATACGCAGTATTTT.

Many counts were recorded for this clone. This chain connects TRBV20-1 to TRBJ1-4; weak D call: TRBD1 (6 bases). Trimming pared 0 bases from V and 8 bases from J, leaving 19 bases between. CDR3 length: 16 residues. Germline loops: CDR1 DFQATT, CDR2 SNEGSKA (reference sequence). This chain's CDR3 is CSARDHTQGRTEKLFF. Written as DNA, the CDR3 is TGCAGTGCTAGAGATCACACCCAGGGGCGAACGGAAAAACTGTTTTTT.

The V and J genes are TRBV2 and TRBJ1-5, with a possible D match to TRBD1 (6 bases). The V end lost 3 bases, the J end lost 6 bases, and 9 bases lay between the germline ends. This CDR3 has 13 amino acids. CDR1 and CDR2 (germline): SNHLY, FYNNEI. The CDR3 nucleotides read TGTGCCAGCAGTGACCGGGGGGCTCAGCCCCAGCATTTT. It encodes CASSDRGAQPQHF.

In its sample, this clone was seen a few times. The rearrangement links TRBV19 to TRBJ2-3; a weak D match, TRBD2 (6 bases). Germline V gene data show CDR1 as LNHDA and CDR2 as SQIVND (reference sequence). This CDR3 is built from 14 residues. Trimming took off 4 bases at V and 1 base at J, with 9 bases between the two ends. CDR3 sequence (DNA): TGTGCCAGTAGTACGCGCGGGGGCACAGATACGCAGTATTTT. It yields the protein CASSTRGGTDTQYF.